These T cell receptor beta chains were read from a single sample in a study of CD8 T cells in ankylosing spondylitis. MiXCR was run by TCRdb on the 5' RACE reads, yielding one entry per CDR3 protein. The profile shows approximately 540,000 distinct CDR3 sequences, 10% to 15% of them singletons. Input material: blood, either unsorted or a sorted T cell fraction (not recorded which). The receptors derive from a male donor with ankylosing spondylitis. CDR3s include the opening cysteine and the closing phenylalanine or tryptophan. Fields, in order: CDR3 DNA, CDR3 protein, V gene, D gene, J gene, clone size. The D gene is left open where the match is weak. A row's size may be missing; if present it is once, few, many or a size class.

TGCGCCAGCAGCTTGGTCAGGGCTCAACCCAATGAGCAGTTCTTC CASSLVRAQPNEQFF TRBV5-1 - TRBJ2-1 -
TGTGCCAGCAGCGACTACCGGGACAGGAACACCGGGGAGCTGTTTTTT CASSDYRDRNTGELFF TRBV5-6 TRBD1 TRBJ2-2 few
TGCGCCAGCAGCTTGACCGGGGGCGATAGAAAGACCCAGTACTTC CASSLTGGDRKTQYF TRBV5-1 - TRBJ2-5 few
TGCGCCAGCAGGAGATGGACAGGGCAAGATACGCAGTATTTT CASRRWTGQDTQYF TRBV5-1 TRBD1 TRBJ2-3 -
TGTGCCAGCAGCTTAATGATGGGTAGCGGGAGTGGGGAGCTGTTTTTT CASSLMMGSGSGELFF TRBV7-8 TRBD2 TRBJ2-2 -
TGTGCCAGCAGTTACCCCCCGGACAGGGGCACAGATACGCAGTATTTT CASSYPPDRGTDTQYF TRBV6-5 TRBD1 TRBJ2-3 -
TGCAGTGCTGGAGCGGCTACTAGGAATGAGCAGTTCTTC CSAGAATRNEQFF TRBV20-1 - TRBJ2-1 few
TGCAGTACACAGCCTAACTATGGCTACACCTTC CSTQPNYGYTF TRBV20-1 - TRBJ1-2 few
TGCAGTGCTCGACTCCGGGGCCGGACCTACAATGAGCAGTTCTTC CSARLRGRTYNEQFF TRBV20-1 - TRBJ2-1 -
TGCAGCGTCACAGATACGCAGTATTTT CSVTDTQYF TRBV29-1 - TRBJ2-3 few
TGTGCCAGCAGTTACCAGACTAGCGGGAGAGGAGATACGCAGTATTTT CASSYQTSGRGDTQYF TRBV12-3/TRBV12-4 TRBD2 TRBJ2-3 few
TGTGCCAGCAGCTTAGTGGGGGGCGCCTATAATTCACCCCTCCACTTT CASSLVGGAYNSPLHF TRBV7-2 - TRBJ1-6 -
TGTGCCAGCAGTTTATCCCTGGGCACAGATACGCAGTATTTT CASSLSLGTDTQYF TRBV27 - TRBJ2-3 many
TGTGCCAGCAGCTCCGTGGGGCGGGAGAATTTAGATACGCAGTATTTT CASSSVGRENLDTQYF TRBV11-2 TRBD2 TRBJ2-3 few
TGTGCCAGCAGCCTCCCTTTGGGAAGGGGAGGCCAAGAGACCCAGTACTTC CASSLPLGRGGQETQYF TRBV14 - TRBJ2-5 few
TGTGCCAGCAGCCCCACGAGGGAGCAGTTCTTC CASSPTREQFF TRBV12-3/TRBV12-4 - TRBJ2-1 few
TGCAGTGCTAGCCCCGGGACTTTGGCAGATACGCAGTATTTT CSASPGTLADTQYF TRBV20-1 - TRBJ2-3 many